This T cell receptor (beta chain) was captured in a study of CD8 T cells in ankylosing spondylitis. Notes on the study in general: The study looked at matched synovial fluid samples from ankylosing spondylitis patients. Disease-linked clones were reported to be significantly enriched there. Seemingly characteristic of ankylosing spondylitis blood was a TCR beta motif consisting of under 10 highly homologous variants. Those disease-linked clones were CD8+; they were also relatively rare in peripheral blood.

On this clonotype itself: Its antigen is still unknown.

Quantitative molecular-barcoded 5'-RACE generated the TCR beta libraries. MiXCR, applied by TCRdb to the 5' RACE reads, yields one record per CDR3 protein. The sample holds 700,000 or so distinct CDR3 sequences, around a fifth seen once. The CDR3 loop spans 13 amino acids. Germline V gene lookup returns CDR1 MNHNY and CDR2 SVGAGI (reference sequence). V lost 6 bases and J lost 4, with 11 bases in between. Sequences were obtained from blood, either unsorted or a sorted T cell fraction (not recorded which). V usage is TRBV6-6 and J usage is TRBJ2-3, with D perhaps being TRBD1 or TRBD2 (6 bases each). This receptor was identified in a male donor with ankylosing spondylitis. CDR3: CASRGGLPDTQYF. DNA for the CDR3: TGTGCCAGCAGAGGGGGACTCCCAGATACGCAGTATTTT.